This TCR beta chain came from a study of shared clonotypes between healthy human individuals (TCRdb year 2020). Regarding the complete study: A couple of women and a few men aged 18 to 49 years were included in the cohort. Between about 0.9 and 10 billion PBMCs per donor were obtained by leukapheresis. To increase sequencing depth and limit assay-specific biases, TCR repertoire library preparation and sequencing were carried out by different laboratories using diverse techniques. For each donor, three plates each were used for CD4 naive and CD4 memory, two plates were used for CD8 naive, and one plate was used for CD8 memory. To estimate repertoire size and how much clonotype sharing occurs between individuals, the study deeply sequenced the blood TCR repertoires of five healthy adults. The full study reports these points: Sharing across several donors was observed for about 5% of naive CD4, under 4% of naive CD8, 2% to 2.5% of memory CD4, and around 0.4% of memory CD8 clonotypes. Because the study included only a small number of donors, the genetic and exposure-history diversity represented was limited. Pairwise subsampling led to the expectation that sequencing depth would affect the degree of clonotype sharing among donors. Even with the large sequencing depth, rarefaction of the sorted-subset datasets indicated that sequencing was incomplete. Clonotypes shared by all four sorted-subset donors showed higher generation probabilities than non-shared clonotypes. Naive subsets generally had larger estimated clonotype richness than memory subsets did. Only blood was sampled, and tissue TCR repertoires likely differ from those in blood.

Using the deep immunoSEQ assay, multiplex PCR amplified TCR CDR3 regions from genomic DNA. Genomic DNA extracted from each cell subset was distributed evenly over all wells of several immunoSEQ 96-well plates, and each plate served as one replicate. For sorted subsets, around 0.2 ug of genomic DNA, equivalent to 25,000 to 35,000 T cell genomes, went into each replicate PCR. Purified libraries were measured with a Qubit 3.0 fluorometer, size-checked on a Bioanalyzer 2100, and measured again with the KAPA Library Quantification kit. Each immunoSEQ 96-well plate was sequenced on its own single-read 150-cycle Illumina NextSeq 550 flow cell. Per the authors' processing: Because the immunoSEQ output included only junctional sequences and no quality scores, the filtering could not be the same as the filtering used for full-length reads. Sequences were annotated with PyIR, a Python wrapper for IgBLAST v1.9, using IMGT germline references to assign V/J genes and CDR3. Reads were removed for weak V/J assignments (E-value above 1e-6), missing CDR3, stop codons, out-of-frame junctions, or ambiguous translated residues. V3J clonotypes were defined by identical inferred V gene, J gene, and CDR3 amino acid sequence. To compute the percentage overlap between repertoires, the number of shared unique clonotypes was divided by the size of the smaller repertoire. Three approaches were used to assess repertoire richness: RTK rarefaction, the Chao1 estimator, and Recon v2.1 estimates of unobserved clonotypes. Generation probabilities for all TCRbeta clonotypes obtained by the gDNA method from several donors were computed using OLGA. Not all clones reach the TCRdb copy of this immuneACCESS table, which keeps in-frame sequences only. Checked studies attribute under half of the gap to unresolved V genes and leave the rest unexplained. V and J calls and clone size come straight from that table; D and trimming were deduced from the DNA. For this sample the table gives around 720,000 clones, of which around 73% were detected only once. The top ten clones comprise roughly 2% of the sample.

The donors were healthy, HIV-negative adults who had no recently reported acute infections or vaccinations. Every donor was a Caucasian adult residing in Nashville, Tennessee, USA. CD4+ T cells were enriched by magnetic negative selection, after which naive cells were positively selected on CD45RA and the negative fraction was taken as the memory subset. Blood was collected by leukapheresis, and PBMCs were isolated by Ficoll-Histopaque density gradient centrifugation and then cryopreserved in liquid nitrogen vapor phase. Analytical flow cytometry was used to check the purity and quantity of each magnetically sorted T cell population. Each sorted fraction had its genomic DNA isolated and then quantified by UV absorbance on a Nanodrop 2000c. About this clone itself: Its binding antigen is unknown. Per-base quality was not reported, and no clone a single base away is much larger than it.

Its CDR3 holds 14 amino acids, cysteine through phenylalanine. The sequence is cut down to CDR3 DNA, 42 bases in frame from base 1. For CDR1 and CDR2, the germline V gene lists MNHNS and SASEGT. Relative to germline, V is 4 bases shorter and J is 1 base shorter, with 9 bases between their ends. This sequence originates from a woman aged 25 to 39 in good health. What was sequenced was memory CD4+ T cells sorted from blood. The cell subset or site label of this sample denotes: CD45RA-negative fraction. The chain couples TRBV6-1 to TRBJ2-3; perhaps TRBD2 is the D gene, with 5 bases matching. Read as DNA, the sequence is TGTGCCAGCAGTGGTTGGACTGGCACAGATACGCAGTATTTT. Translation gives CASSGWTGTDTQYF.